The 14 T cell receptor beta chains reported below all come from one sample, sequenced in a study of blood T cell repertoires in COVID-19. The repertoire was sequenced with immunoSEQ multiplex PCR; TCRdb's copy has only in-frame clones and lacks some. The sample has about 220,000 clones, roughly 80% seen once. Sequencing input: peripheral blood. The receptor source for this set is a human donor in a cohort sampled during active COVID-19.

This clone was seen once. The chain carries TRBV25-1 and TRBJ2-6; the D is unclear. V was clipped by 1 base and J by 0 bases, with 10 bases between them. The germline CDR1 and CDR2 sequences are MGHDK and SYGVNS. CDR3 length equals 17 residues. Here the CDR3 reads CASSEWAGSSGANVLTF. CDR3 bases: TGTGCCAGCAGTGAATGGGCCGGAAGCTCTGGGGCCAACGTCCTGACTTTC.

This clone was observed a handful of times. The chain is built from TRBV7-2 and TRBJ1-1; D is perhaps TRBD1 (5 bases). The ends were cut back, 5 bases at V and 11 bases at J, with 24 bases in the middle. CDR1 SGHTA and CDR2 FQGNSA come from the germline V gene. This CDR3 contains 15 residues. The CDR3 loop reads CASSPLPPGRGRAFF. CDR3 DNA: TGTGCCAGCAGCCCCCTCCCCCCTGGGAGGGGTCGGGCTTTCTTT.

The V and J genes are TRBV29-1 and TRBJ2-7; TRBD2 is a possible D gene (6 bases). The V gene lost 6 bases and the J gene lost 3 bases, with 18 bases spanning the gap. Germline CDR1 reads SQVTM; CDR2 reads ANQGSEA. The CDR3 length is 14 residues. The CDR3 region is CSVTSGTGHYEQYF. In nucleotides, the CDR3 is TGCAGCGTGACGTCCGGGACTGGCCACTACGAGCAGTACTTC.

J is TRBJ2-1 and V is TRBV4-3; the match to TRBD2 covers 10 bases. The CDR3 extends over 19 amino acids. Germline V gene sequence: CDR1 LGHNA, CDR2 YSLEER. V trimming: 1 base; J trimming: 5 bases; junction bases outside the gene matches: 14. CDR3 in amino acids: CASSQGMGWLAGVDNEQFF. CDR3 DNA: TGCGCCAGCAGCCAAGGGATGGGCTGGCTAGCGGGAGTAGACAATGAGCAGTTCTTC.

This clone appeared once. V gene TRBV18 combines with J gene TRBJ1-6, with 7 bases that match TRBD1. The CDR3 is 15 residues long. Germline CDR1 reads KGHSH; CDR2 reads LQKENI. V lost 5 bases and J lost 8; bases outside the gene matches: 9. The CDR3 DNA is TGTGCCAGCTCAACCGACAGGGTCAGGGATTCACCCCTCCACTTT. Encoded protein: CASSTDRVRDSPLHF.

The rearrangement joins TRBV27 to TRBJ2-7; possible D gene TRBD1, 5 bases. The CDR3 has 16 residues. Trimming cost V 5 bases and J 0 bases, with 17 bases left between them. Germline V gene data show CDR1 as MNHEY and CDR2 as SMNVEV (reference sequence). The CDR3, as DNA: TGTGCCAGCAGTCCGAACCCACTTGGGGCCTCCTACGAGCAGTACTTC. Translated, it gives CASSPNPLGASYEQYF.

The chain uses TRBV7-2 and TRBJ1-1, with TRBD1 as a possible D gene (5 bases). CDR3 length equals 15 residues. V lost 3 bases and J 2 bases, leaving 13 bases between the germline ends. Germline assignment: CDR1 SGHTA and CDR2 FQGNSA. CDR3 bases: TGTGCCAGCAGCTTCCGCCAGGGTAGAAACACTGAAGCTTTCTTT. Its protein product is CASSFRQGRNTEAFF.

This chain joins TRBV7-8 and TRBJ2-5; 12 bases map to TRBD2. The CDR3 has 18 residues. Germline trimming cut 4 bases from V and 5 bases from J; bases unmatched to any gene: 14. The germline V gene has CDR1 SGHVS and CDR2 FQNEAQ. This CDR3 is CASSSRTSGTLQGETQYF. CDR3 bases: TGTGCCAGCAGCTCCCGGACTAGCGGGACCCTCCAGGGGGAGACCCAGTACTTC.

This chain connects TRBV7-2 to TRBJ2-5; TRBD2 might be the D (6 bases). Germline V lookup: CDR1 SGHTA, CDR2 FQGNSA. This CDR3 spans 17 amino acids. Trimming shortened V by 1 base and J by 2 bases, and 17 bases separated the two germline ends. CDR3 sequence (DNA): TGTGCCAGCAGCTTAGAAGGGAGGACGGACTATCAAGAGACCCAGTACTTC. Its protein is CASSLEGRTDYQETQYF.

The rearrangement joins TRBV6-5 to TRBJ1-5, with D maybe TRBD1 (5 bases). Germline-derived CDR1 and CDR2 are MNHEY and SVGAGI. This CDR3 has 13 amino acids. The V gene lost 2 bases and the J gene lost 7 bases, with 9 bases spanning the gap. This CDR3 reads CASSYTAGQPQHF. The CDR3 DNA follows: TGTGCCAGCAGTTACACGGCAGGGCAGCCCCAGCATTTT.

The rearrangement joins TRBV28 to TRBJ2-7; 7 bases agree with TRBD1. CDR3 size: 12 residues. With 10 bases clipped from V and 2 bases from J, the junction kept 5 bases outside the gene matches. From germline, CDR1 is MDHEN and CDR2 SYDVKM. This CDR3 is CATRQGPYEQYF. CDR3 bases: TGTGCCACCCGACAGGGACCCTACGAGCAGTACTTC. Variable domain in full (rest from reference TRBV28 and TRBJ2-7): DVKVTQSSRYLVKRTGEKVFLECVQDMDHENMFWYRQDPGLGLRLIYFSYDVKMKEKGDIPEGYSVSREKKERFSLILESASTNQTSMYLCATRQGPYEQYFGPGTRLTVT.

This clone was picked up one time. The genes are TRBV11-2 and TRBJ2-7; D is ambiguous. Germline V gene data show CDR1 as SGHAT and CDR2 as FQNNGV. The V end was cut by 3 bases, the J end by 2 bases, with 11 bases between. The CDR3 runs 14 residues. The DNA for the CDR3 is TGTGCCAGCAGCTTCGCAGGAACGACCTACGAGCAGTACTTC. This sequence encodes CASSFAGTTYEQYF.

The chain couples TRBV5-1 to TRBJ1-2; no reliable D call. Trimming took 0 bases from V and 5 from J, leaving 11 bases between them. The CDR3 has 14 amino acids. Germline V gene sequence: CDR1 SGHRS, CDR2 YFSETQ. The CDR3 bases are TGCGCCAGCAGCTTGGCCGAGGCAGCTTATGGCTACACCTTC. Protein sequence: CASSLAEAAYGYTF.

V is TRBV7-3 and J is TRBJ2-1, with D perhaps TRBD2 (6 bases). V was shortened by 2 bases and J by 2 bases, with 13 bases between the two germline ends. CDR3 length equals 16 residues. Germline V CDR1 and CDR2: SGHTA, FQGTGA. In DNA form, the CDR3 reads TGTGCCAGCAGCTTATCCCCGGGAGTTACCTACAATGAGCAGTTCTTC. Encoded protein: CASSLSPGVTYNEQFF.